This TCR beta chain derives from a study of T cells after yellow fever vaccination. Study at large: The fractions with low cell numbers were processed using SMART-Seq v4 Ultra Low Input.

This clonotype was seen more than once but under ten times. Its specificity is not known. Conversion of TCR transcripts into cDNA relied on 5'RACE template switching, which added a universal primer site and UMIs. TCRdb re-called the 5' RACE reads with MiXCR, one entry per CDR3 protein. Among hundreds of thousands of distinct CDR3 sequences listed, 20% to 25% were seen once. Whole-study findings and limits: Researchers noted that a small share of clonotypes showed up in both CD4 and CD8 compartments.

CDR3 size: 13 residues. Looked up from germline, CDR1 is SEHNR and CDR2 is FQNEAQ (reference sequence). V lost 4 bases and J lost 2, with 9 bases in between. The source of this sequence is a man aged 18 to 29 who received the YFV17D yellow fever vaccine. Sequenced material: PBMCs, taken more than 20 days after the first yellow fever vaccination. This chain uses TRBV7-9 with TRBJ2-7; tentatively, D is TRBD1 or TRBD2 (5 bases each). The CDR3 spells CASSYGAAYEQYV. CDR3 in DNA: TGTGCCAGCAGCTACGGGGCTGCCTACGAGCAGTACGTC.